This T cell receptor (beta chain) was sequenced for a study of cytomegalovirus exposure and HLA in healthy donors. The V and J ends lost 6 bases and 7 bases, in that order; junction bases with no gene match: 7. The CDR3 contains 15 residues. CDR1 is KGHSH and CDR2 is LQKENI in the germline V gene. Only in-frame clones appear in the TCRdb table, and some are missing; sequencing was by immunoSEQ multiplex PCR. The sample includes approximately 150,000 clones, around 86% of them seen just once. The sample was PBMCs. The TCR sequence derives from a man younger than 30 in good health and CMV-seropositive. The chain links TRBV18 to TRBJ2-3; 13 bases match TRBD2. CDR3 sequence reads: CASSPTSGGANTQYF. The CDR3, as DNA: TGTGCCAGCTCGCCCACTAGCGGGGGGGCAAATACGCAGTATTTT.